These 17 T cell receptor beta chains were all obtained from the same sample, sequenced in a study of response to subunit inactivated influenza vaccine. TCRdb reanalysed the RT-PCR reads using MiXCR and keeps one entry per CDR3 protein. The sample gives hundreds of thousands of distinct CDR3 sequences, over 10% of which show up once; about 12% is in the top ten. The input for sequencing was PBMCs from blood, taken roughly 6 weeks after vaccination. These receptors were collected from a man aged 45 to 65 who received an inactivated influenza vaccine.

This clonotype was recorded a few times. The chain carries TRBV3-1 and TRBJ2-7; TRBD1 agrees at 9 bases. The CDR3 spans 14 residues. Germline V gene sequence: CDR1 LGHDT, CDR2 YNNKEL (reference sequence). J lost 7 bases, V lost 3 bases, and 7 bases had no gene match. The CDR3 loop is CASSQAGTGMEQYF. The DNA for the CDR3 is TGTGCCAGCAGCCAGGCCGGGACAGGGATGGAGCAGTACTTC.

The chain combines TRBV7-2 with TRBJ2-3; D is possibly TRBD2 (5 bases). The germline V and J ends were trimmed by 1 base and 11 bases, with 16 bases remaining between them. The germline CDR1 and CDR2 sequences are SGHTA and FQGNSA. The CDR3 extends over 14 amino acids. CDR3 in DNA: TGTGCCAGCAGCTTAGATCCGGGGAGCCACCAGCAGTATTTT. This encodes CASSLDPGSHQQYF.

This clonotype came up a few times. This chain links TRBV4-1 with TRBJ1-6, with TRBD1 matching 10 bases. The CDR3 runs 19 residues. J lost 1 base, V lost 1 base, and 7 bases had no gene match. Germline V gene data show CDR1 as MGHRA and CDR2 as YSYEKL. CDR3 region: CASSQARDRGKSYNSPLHF. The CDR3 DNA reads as TGCGCCAGCAGCCAAGCGAGGGACAGGGGAAAATCCTATAATTCACCCCTCCACTTT.

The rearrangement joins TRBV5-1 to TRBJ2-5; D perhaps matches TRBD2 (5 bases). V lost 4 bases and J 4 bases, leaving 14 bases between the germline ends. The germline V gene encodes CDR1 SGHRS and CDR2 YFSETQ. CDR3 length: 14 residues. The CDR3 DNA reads TGCGCCAGCAGCGCGGATCTAGCTGGAGAGACCCAGTACTTC. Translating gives CASSADLAGETQYF. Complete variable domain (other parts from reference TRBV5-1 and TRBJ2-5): KAGVTQTPRYLIKTRGQQVTLSCSPISGHRSVSWYQQTPGQGLQFLFEYFSETQRNKGNFPGRFSGRQFSNSRSEMNVSTLELGDSALYLCASSADLAGETQYFGPGTRLLVL.

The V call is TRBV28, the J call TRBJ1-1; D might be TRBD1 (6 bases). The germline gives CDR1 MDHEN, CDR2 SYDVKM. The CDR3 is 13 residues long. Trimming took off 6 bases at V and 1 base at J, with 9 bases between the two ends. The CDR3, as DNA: TGTGCCAGCAGCTGGACAGCGAACACTGAAGCTTTCTTT. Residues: CASSWTANTEAFF.

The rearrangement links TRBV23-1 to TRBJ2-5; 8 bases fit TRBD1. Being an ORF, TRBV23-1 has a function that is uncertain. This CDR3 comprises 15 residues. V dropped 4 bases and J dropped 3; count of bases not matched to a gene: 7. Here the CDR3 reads CASSRKKTGEETQYF. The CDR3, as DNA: TGCGCCAGCAGTCGCAAAAAGACAGGGGAAGAGACCCAGTACTTC.

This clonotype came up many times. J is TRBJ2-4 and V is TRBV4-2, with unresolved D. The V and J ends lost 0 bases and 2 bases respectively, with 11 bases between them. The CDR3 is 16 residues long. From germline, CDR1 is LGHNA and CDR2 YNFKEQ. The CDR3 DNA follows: TGTGCCAGCAGCCAAGATCTGCTTCTGACCAAAAACATTCAGTACTTC. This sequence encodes CASSQDLLLTKNIQYF.

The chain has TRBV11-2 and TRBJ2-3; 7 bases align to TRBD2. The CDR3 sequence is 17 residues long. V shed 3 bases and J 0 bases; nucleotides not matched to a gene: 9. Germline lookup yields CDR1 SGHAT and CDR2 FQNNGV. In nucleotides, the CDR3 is TGTGCCAGCAGCTTCATTTTGGGGGGGTTTAGCACAGATACGCAGTATTTT. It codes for CASSFILGGFSTDTQYF.

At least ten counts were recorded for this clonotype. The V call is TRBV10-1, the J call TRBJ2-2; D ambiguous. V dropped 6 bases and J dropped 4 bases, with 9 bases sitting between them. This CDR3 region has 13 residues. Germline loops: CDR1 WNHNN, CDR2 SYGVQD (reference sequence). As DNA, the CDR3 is TGCGCCAGCAGAGCCGACATCACCGGGGAGCTGTTTTTT. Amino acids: CASRADITGELFF.

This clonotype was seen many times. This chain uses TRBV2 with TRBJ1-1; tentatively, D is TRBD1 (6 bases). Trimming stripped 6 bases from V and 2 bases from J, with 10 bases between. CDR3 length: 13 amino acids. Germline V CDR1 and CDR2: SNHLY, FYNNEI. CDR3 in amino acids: CASRRTANTEAFF. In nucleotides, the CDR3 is TGTGCCAGCAGGAGGACAGCCAACACTGAAGCTTTCTTT.

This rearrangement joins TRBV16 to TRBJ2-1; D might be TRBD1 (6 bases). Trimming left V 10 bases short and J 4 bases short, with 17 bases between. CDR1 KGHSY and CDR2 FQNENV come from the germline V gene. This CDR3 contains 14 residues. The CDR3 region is CATNSPDSYNEQFF. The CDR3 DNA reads TGTGCCACCAATTCGCCGGACAGTTACAATGAGCAGTTCTTC.

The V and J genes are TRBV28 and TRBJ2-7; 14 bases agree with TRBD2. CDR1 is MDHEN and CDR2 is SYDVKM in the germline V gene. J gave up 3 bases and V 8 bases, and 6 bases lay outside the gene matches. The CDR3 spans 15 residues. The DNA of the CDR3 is TGTGCCAGCCGCGGGGGACTAGCGGGAGTCTACGAGCAGTACTTC. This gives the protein CASRGGLAGVYEQYF.

The CDR3 DNA is TGTGCCAGCAGGGAATCTAGCGGGAGTTATCCGTATTTT. Its protein is CASRESSGSYPYF. The J gene is TRBJ2-3, the V gene TRBV12-3 or TRBV12-4; 10 nucleotides match TRBD2. Trimming cost V 6 bases and J 14 bases; bases outside gene matches: 11. The CDR3 extends over 13 amino acids.

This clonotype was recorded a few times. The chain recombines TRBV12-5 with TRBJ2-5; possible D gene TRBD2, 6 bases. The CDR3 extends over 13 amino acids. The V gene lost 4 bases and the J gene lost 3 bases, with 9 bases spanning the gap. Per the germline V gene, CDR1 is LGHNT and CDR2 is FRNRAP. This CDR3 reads CASGSSVKETQYF. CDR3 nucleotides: TGTGCTAGTGGTTCTAGCGTCAAAGAGACCCAGTACTTC.

In DNA form, the CDR3 reads TGCAGCGTTGACAGGGTGGAGGACAATGAGCAGTTCTTC. Its translation: CSVDRVEDNEQFF. The chain uses TRBV29-1 and TRBJ2-1, with D possibly being TRBD1 or TRBD2 (5 bases each). The CDR3 contains 13 residues. The V gene's germline CDR1 is SQVTM and CDR2 ANQGSEA. Trimming shortened V by 3 bases and J by 5 bases, and 11 bases separated the two germline ends.

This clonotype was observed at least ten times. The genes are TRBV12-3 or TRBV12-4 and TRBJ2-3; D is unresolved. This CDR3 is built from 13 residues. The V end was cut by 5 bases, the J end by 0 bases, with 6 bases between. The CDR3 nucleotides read TGTGCCAGCAGTCGATCTAGCACAGATACGCAGTATTTT. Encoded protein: CASSRSSTDTQYF.

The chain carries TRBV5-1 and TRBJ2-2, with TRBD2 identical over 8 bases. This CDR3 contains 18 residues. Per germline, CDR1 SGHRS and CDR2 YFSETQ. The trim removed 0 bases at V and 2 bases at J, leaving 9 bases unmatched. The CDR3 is CASSLVRRTSSNTGELFF. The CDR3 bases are TGCGCCAGCAGCTTGGTTAGACGGACTAGCAGCAACACCGGGGAGCTGTTTTTT.